The sample holds a few counts of the clone carrying this TCR beta chain. Via MiXCR, TCRdb re-called the RT-PCR reads, giving one row per CDR3 protein. Of 95,000 to 120,000 distinct CDR3 sequences listed, around 36% are singletons. This entry belongs to a study of patients and donors after allogeneic stem cell transplantation. CDR1 LGHNA and CDR2 YSLEER come from the germline V gene. The CDR3 runs 15 residues. The V end was cut by 0 bases, the J end by 0 bases, with 8 bases between. V is TRBV4-3 and J is TRBJ1-1; D ambiguous. Material: blood, either unsorted or a sorted T cell fraction (not recorded which). This sequence was found in a human donor who was either an allogeneic HSCT recipient or a stem cell or donor lymphocyte infusion donor (not recorded which). It is not recorded whose cells these are; they may come from a transplant donor. The CDR3 protein is CASSQEVGLNTEAFF. The CDR3 DNA follows: TGCGCCAGCAGCCAAGAGGTTGGACTGAACACTGAAGCTTTCTTT.